These T cell receptor beta chains were read from a single sample in a study of T cells in Graves' hyperthyroidism and ophthalmopathy. Using its own MiXCR run on the multiplex PCR reads, TCRdb lists one record per CDR3 protein. The sample gives approximately 640,000 distinct CDR3 sequences, 45% of which show up once; roughly 6.5% is in the top ten. Sequencing input: peripheral blood or thyroid tissue (not recorded which). Receptors were obtained from an adult man with Graves' disease, either hyperthyroidism or ophthalmopathy (not recorded which). Each CDR3 is given with its conserved first and last residue. The D gene is left open where the match is weak. The size entry is marked missing in some rows and otherwise reads once, few, many or a size class.

TRBJ1-6	TRBV7-4	NA	NA	CASSFEGGAINNSPLHF	TGTGCCAGCAGCTTTGAGGGAGGGGCTATAAATAATTCACCCCTCCACTTT
TRBJ1-4	TRBV29-1	NA	NA	CSLEGRIGVTNEKLFF	TGCAGCTTGGAGGGACGTATCGGCGTAACTAATGAAAAACTGTTTTTT
TRBJ1-3	TRBV7-9	NA	few	CASSKQGDSGNTIYF	TGTGCCAGCAGCAAGCAGGGCGACTCTGGAAACACCATATATTTT
TRBJ1-5	TRBV9	NA	many	CASSASPDPNQPQHF	TGTGCCAGCAGCGCGTCTCCAGATCCCAATCAGCCCCAGCATTTT
TRBJ1-6	TRBV15	NA	many	CATSRAESPLHF	TGTGCCACCAGCAGAGCGGAGTCACCCCTCCACTTT
TRBJ1-1	TRBV29-1	NA	many	CSVVAGLNTEAFF	TGCAGCGTTGTAGCAGGGTTGAACACTGAAGCTTTCTTT
TRBJ1-1	TRBV7-8	NA	NA	CASSYDGDLNTEAFF	TGTGCCAGCAGTTACGACGGGGATTTGAACACTGAAGCTTTCTTT
TRBJ2-7	TRBV7-2	NA	many	CASSHNSYEQYF	TGTGCCAGCAGCCACAACAGCTACGAGCAGTACTTC
TRBJ1-2	TRBV20-1	NA	NA	CSATDPGINYGYTF	TGCAGTGCTACCGACCCCGGGATTAACTATGGCTACACCTTC
TRBJ2-5	TRBV4-2	NA	NA	CASSSHATDQETQYF	TGTGCCAGCAGCTCTCACGCGACAGACCAAGAGACCCAGTACTTC
TRBJ1-1	TRBV5-1	NA	NA	CASSLAEGMHTEAFF	TGCGCCAGCAGCTTGGCCGAGGGGATGCACACTGAAGCTTTCTTT
TRBJ1-5	TRBV5-1	NA	few	CASSSRRNSNQPQHF	TGCGCCAGCAGCTCGCGACGGAATAGCAATCAGCCCCAGCATTTT
TRBJ1-2	TRBV5-1	NA	many	CASSLSIFTYGYTF	TGCGCCAGCAGCTTGTCCATATTTACGTATGGCTACACCTTC
TRBJ1-4	TRBV12-3/TRBV12-4	NA	many	CASSYGGGEKLFF	TGTGCCAGCAGTTACGGAGGCGGGGAAAAACTGTTTTTT
TRBJ1-2	TRBV5-1	NA	many	CASSPIGYGYTF	TGCGCCAGCAGTCCGATCGGCTATGGCTACACCTTC
TRBJ1-1	TRBV5-5	NA	few	CASSQLPKANTEAFF	TGTGCCAGCAGCCAACTCCCAAAAGCAAACACTGAAGCTTTCTTT
TRBJ2-5	TRBV7-2	NA	NA	CASSFTLEKETQYF	TGTGCCAGCAGCTTCACGTTGGAGAAAGAGACCCAGTACTTC
TRBJ1-2	TRBV27	TRBD1	NA	CASSLGAFQGDYTF	TGTGCCAGCAGTTTGGGTGCGTTTCAGGGGGACTACACCTTC
TRBJ1-2	TRBV29-1	NA	many	CSVDETGLGGYTF	TGCAGCGTTGACGAAACTGGACTTGGTGGCTACACCTTC
TRBJ1-6	TRBV5-1	TRBD1	NA	CASSLETGFESPLHF	TGCGCCAGCAGCTTGGAGACAGGGTTCGAGTCACCCCTCCACTTT
TRBJ2-5	TRBV7-3	TRBD1	NA	CASSQAEQGAWETQYF	TGCGCCAGCAGCCAAGCCGAACAGGGGGCCTGGGAGACCCAGTACTTC
TRBJ2-7	TRBV15	NA	NA	CATSNGWGSYEQYF	TGTGCCACCAGCAACGGGTGGGGAAGCTACGAGCAGTACTTC
TRBJ2-7	TRBV7-8	NA	few	CASSLRTNEQYF	TGTGCCAGCAGCTTACGGACGAACGAGCAGTACTTC
TRBJ1-1	TRBV6-1	NA	few	CASSEDGTVNTEAFF	TGTGCCAGCAGTGAAGACGGGACGGTGAACACTGAAGCTTTCTTT
TRBJ1-2	TRBV29-1	NA	NA	CSVAGVLLYGYTF	TGCAGCGTTGCAGGGGTCCTGCTCTATGGCTACACCTTC
TRBJ2-2	TRBV19	NA	NA	CASSPGPTNTGELFF	TGTGCCAGTAGTCCCGGACCGACTAACACCGGGGAGCTGTTTTTT
TRBJ1-1	TRBV20-1	NA	NA	CSARDKNTEAFF	TGCAGTGCTAGAGACAAGAACACTGAAGCTTTCTTT